The 22 T cell receptor beta chains reported below all come from one sample, sequenced in a study of blood T cell repertoires in COVID-19. The table came from immunoSEQ multiplex PCR; TCRdb's copy has only in-frame clones and leaves some out. The data show 70,000 to 95,000 clones, roughly 89% seen once. The sequenced material came from peripheral blood. These receptors came from a man aged 65-85 years with active or convalescent COVID-19.

The J gene is TRBJ2-7, the V gene TRBV6-1; no clear D. Trimming left V 0 bases short and J 7 bases short, with 7 bases between. From germline, CDR1 is MNHNS and CDR2 SASEGT. The CDR3 is made up of 12 amino acids. In DNA form, the CDR3 reads TGTGCCAGCAGTGAAGCGTCGAGGGAGCAGTACTTC. Protein product: CASSEASREQYF.

J is TRBJ2-2 and V is TRBV6-5; D is ambiguous. CDR1 is MNHEY, CDR2 SVGAGI, per germline. The CDR3 has 14 amino acids. The V gene lost 7 bases and the J gene lost 7 bases, with 16 bases spanning the gap. This chain's CDR3 is CASKRKTPNGELFF. Written as DNA, the CDR3 is TGTGCCAGCAAAAGGAAGACTCCTAACGGGGAGCTGTTTTTT.

The gene calls are TRBV20-1 and TRBJ2-1, with D perhaps matching TRBD1 (6 bases). Per germline, CDR1 DFQATT and CDR2 SNEGSKA (reference sequence). The CDR3 spans 11 residues. V gave up 5 bases and J gave up 9 bases, with 11 bases separating them. The CDR3: CSAQRTVEQFF. CDR3 DNA: TGCAGTGCTCAACGGACAGTTGAGCAGTTCTTC.

This clone was picked up a small number of times. The chain combines TRBV7-3 with TRBJ1-5; 10 nucleotides align to TRBD1. In germline, CDR1 is SGHTA, CDR2 FQGTGA. The V and J ends lost 1 base and 2 bases, in that order; junction bases with no gene match: 14. The CDR3 spans 20 residues. The CDR3 loop reads CASSLRIPTGGADGNQPQHF. Here the CDR3 DNA reads TGTGCCAGCAGCTTAAGGATTCCGACAGGGGGCGCGGATGGCAATCAGCCCCAGCATTTT.

The V and J genes are TRBV4-3 and TRBJ2-2; 10 bases are a match to TRBD2. Germline V lookup: CDR1 LGHNA, CDR2 YSLEER. The junction had 7 bases not matched to a gene; V was cut back by 6 bases and J by 6 bases. The CDR3 is made up of 15 amino acids. CDR3 amino acids: CASSNLAGVAGELFF. Written as DNA, the CDR3 is TGCGCCAGCAGTAATCTAGCGGGAGTGGCCGGGGAGCTGTTTTTT.

The chain is built from TRBV12-3 or TRBV12-4 and TRBJ1-2; D might be TRBD1 (5 bases). The ends were cut back, 1 base at V and 8 bases at J, with 11 bases in the middle. The CDR3 length is 13 residues. The CDR3 is CASSLGQRGGYTF. As DNA, the CDR3 is TGTGCCAGCAGTTTAGGACAGCGAGGAGGCTACACCTTC.

The rearrangement links TRBV24-1 to TRBJ1-2; 7 bases are a match to TRBD1. Germline V gene sequence: CDR1 KGHDR, CDR2 SFDVKD. The CDR3 is 13 residues long. V shed 4 bases and J 8 bases; nucleotides not matched to a gene: 6. CDR3 residues: CATSETHRGGYTF. The DNA of the CDR3 is TGTGCCACCAGTGAAACCCACAGGGGAGGCTACACCTTC.

This clone was seen a single time. J is TRBJ2-5 and V is TRBV19, with a possible D match to TRBD2 (6 bases). Germline lookup yields CDR1 LNHDA and CDR2 SQIVND (reference sequence). The CDR3 is 16 residues long. The V and J ends lost 8 bases and 2 bases respectively, with 21 bases between them. This CDR3 reads CASRRVPGTFQETQYF. The DNA of the CDR3 is TGTGCCAGTCGAAGAGTTCCGGGGACTTTTCAAGAGACCCAGTACTTC.

The chain combines TRBV28 with TRBJ2-2; D possibly corresponds to TRBD2 (5 bases). The CDR3 runs to 13 residues. The V and J ends lost 5 bases and 6 bases respectively, with 10 bases between them. CDR1 is MDHEN, CDR2 SYDVKM, per germline. CDR3 in amino acids: CASSPSEAGELFF. As DNA, the CDR3 is TGTGCCAGCAGTCCCTCGGAGGCCGGGGAGCTGTTTTTT.

In its sample, this clone was seen a few times. This chain joins TRBV28 and TRBJ2-2, with 7 positions matching TRBD1. CDR3 size: 14 residues. V trimming: 6 bases; J trimming: 3 bases; junction bases outside the gene matches: 4. Germline CDR1 MDHEN, CDR2 SYDVKM. The CDR3 here is CASSRQGYTGELFF. The CDR3 DNA reads as TGTGCCAGCAGCAGACAGGGTTACACCGGGGAGCTGTTTTTT.

The chain couples TRBV6-6 to TRBJ1-2; a weak D match, TRBD1 (5 bases). V dropped 6 bases and J dropped 12 bases, with 14 bases sitting between them. Germline assignment: CDR1 MNHNY and CDR2 SVGAGI (reference sequence). This CDR3 is 11 amino acids long. CDR3 in amino acids: CASRETTVHTF. The CDR3 DNA sequence: TGTGCCAGCAGGGAGACGACAGTGCACACCTTC.

This clone was picked up a small number of times. V usage is TRBV7-2 and J usage is TRBJ2-3; 8 bases are a match to TRBD2. The CDR3 is made up of 16 amino acids. The germline CDR1 and CDR2 sequences are SGHTA and FQGNSA. After removal of 2 bases from V and 5 bases from J, the junction contained 9 bases not matched to a gene. The CDR3 here is CASSLFSGSWRDTQYF. For the CDR3, the DNA is TGTGCCAGCAGCTTATTCAGCGGGAGCTGGAGAGATACGCAGTATTTT.

The chain carries TRBV27 and TRBJ1-1; a weak D match, TRBD1 (6 bases). The CDR3 runs 16 residues. Trimming removed 7 bases at V and 3 bases at J, with 21 bases between. Germline-derived CDR1 and CDR2 are MNHEY and SMNVEV (reference sequence). Here the CDR3 reads CASKRRDNFLDTEAFF. The CDR3 DNA reads as TGTGCCAGCAAACGCCGGGACAATTTTTTGGACACTGAAGCTTTCTTT.

The chain links TRBV7-8 to TRBJ1-1, with 7 positions matching TRBD1. The J segment lost 4 bases and the V segment lost 5 bases, leaving 7 bases of the junction unmatched. This CDR3 is built from 14 residues. The germline V gene encodes CDR1 SGHVS and CDR2 FQNEAQ. CDR3 sequence reads: CASSTDRDSTEAFF. The CDR3 DNA follows: TGTGCCAGCAGCACAGACAGGGATAGCACTGAAGCTTTCTTT.

The genes are TRBV7-2 and TRBJ1-6, with TRBD1 identical over 7 bases. The V gene's germline CDR1 is SGHTA and CDR2 FQGNSA. This CDR3 spans 14 amino acids. The ends lost 5 bases at V and 11 bases at J; junction bases unmatched: 9. The CDR3 spells CASSPDRIIAPLHF. Written as DNA, the CDR3 is TGTGCCAGCAGCCCGGACAGGATCATAGCACCCCTCCACTTT.

This sequence joins TRBV5-5 and TRBJ1-4; 9 positions agree with TRBD1. J lost 0 bases, V lost 4 bases, and 4 bases had no gene match. The CDR3 is 16 residues long. CDR1 and CDR2 from the germline V gene are SGHKS and YYEKEE (reference sequence). CDR3 amino acids: CASSPDRGATNEKLFF. The CDR3 DNA reads TGTGCCAGCAGCCCGGACAGGGGAGCAACTAATGAAAAACTGTTTTTT.

The rearrangement joins TRBV9 to TRBJ1-2; 9 positions agree with TRBD1. CDR1 SGDLS and CDR2 YYNGEE come from the germline V gene. V gave up 5 bases and J gave up 7 bases; unmatched junction bases: 9. This CDR3 spans 14 amino acids. CDR3 in amino acids: CASSLGQGSGGYTF. CDR3 nucleotides: TGTGCCAGCAGTCTTGGACAGGGGTCGGGTGGCTACACCTTC.

The chain uses TRBV2 and TRBJ1-2; maybe TRBD1 (5 bases). V dropped 0 bases and J dropped 5 bases, with 10 bases sitting between them. The CDR3 runs to 14 residues. The germline V gene has CDR1 SNHLY and CDR2 FYNNEI. DNA of the CDR3: TGTGCCAGCAGTGAAGCGCAGGGTTCGTATGGCTACACCTTC. This gives the protein CASSEAQGSYGYTF.

This clone has a handful of counts. The chain couples TRBV7-9 to TRBJ2-1, with 12 bases identical to TRBD2. The CDR3 sequence is 16 residues long. Germline V gene sequence: CDR1 SEHNR, CDR2 FQNEAQ (reference sequence). Germline trimming cut 2 bases from V and 12 bases from J; bases unmatched to any gene: 11. Written as DNA, the CDR3 is TGTGCCAGCAGCTTATTATCACTAGCGGGAGGCGCGGGGCAGTTCTTC. Protein sequence: CASSLLSLAGGAGQFF.

The gene calls are TRBV5-4 and TRBJ1-2; 10 positions agree with TRBD1. CDR3 length equals 15 residues. With V trimmed by 4 bases and J by 4 bases, 7 bases remained unmatched. The germline V gene encodes CDR1 SGHNT and CDR2 YYREEE (reference sequence). CDR3 residues: CASSRGQGVTYGYTF. CDR3 coding DNA: TGTGCCAGCAGCCGAGGACAGGGGGTTACCTATGGCTACACCTTC.

The chain carries TRBV28 and TRBJ1-4; TRBD1 matches at 9 bases. Trimming removed 6 bases from V and 7 bases from J; junction bases left unmatched: 15. The CDR3 runs to 17 residues. The germline gives CDR1 MDHEN, CDR2 SYDVKM. Written as DNA, the CDR3 is TGTGCCAGCAGCCCGAACAGACCGGGACAGGGAGTTGAAAAACTGTTTTTT. This translates into CASSPNRPGQGVEKLFF.

This chain connects TRBV7-2 to TRBJ2-3, with 8 bases that match TRBD2. The junction had 9 bases not matched to a gene; V was cut back by 1 base and J by 3 bases. This CDR3 has 17 residues. CDR1 is SGHTA, CDR2 FQGNSA, per germline. The CDR3 nucleotides read TGTGCCAGCAGCTTAGTGAGAAGCGGGAGAAGGACAGATACGCAGTATTTT. This codes for CASSLVRSGRRTDTQYF. Using reference TRBV7-2 and TRBJ2-3 for the parts outside the CDR3, the full variable domain is GAGVSQSPSNKVTEKGKDVELRCDPISGHTALYWYRQSLGQGLEFLIYFQGNSAPDKSGLPSDRFSAERTGGSVSTLTIQRTQQEDSAVYLCASSLVRSGRRTDTQYFGPGTRLTVL.